This entry lists 20 T cell receptor beta chains sequenced from one sample in a study of cytomegalovirus exposure and HLA in healthy donors. The PCR used 60 Vbeta and 13 Jbeta primers. Repertoires were generated with immunoSEQ multiplex PCR, while TCRdb's copy carries only in-frame clones and drops some. Among roughly 130,000 clones listed, over 75% were seen once. The sample was PBMCs. These receptor sequences come from a middle-aged man in good health and CMV-seronegative.

The chain couples TRBV19 to TRBJ2-7; 12 bases line up with TRBD1. The CDR3 spans 16 residues. CDR1 and CDR2 from the germline V gene are LNHDA and SQIVND (reference sequence). The V gene end was trimmed by 5 bases and the J gene end by 5 bases; junction bases not matched to a gene: 10. In DNA, the CDR3 is TGTGCCAGTAGTTTAATGCCGGGACAGGGGGCGGACGAGCAGTACTTC. It codes for CASSLMPGQGADEQYF.

This clone turned up a few times. The same CDR3 can be traced to other DNA sequences in this sample. V and J are TRBV27 and TRBJ2-7, with 7 nucleotides matching TRBD1. V dropped 4 bases and J dropped 0; count of bases not matched to a gene: 0. Germline V CDR1 and CDR2: MNHEY, SMNVEV (reference sequence). The CDR3 is made up of 13 amino acids. The DNA for the CDR3 is TGTGCCAGCAGTTCAGGGGGCTCCTACGAGCAGTACTTC. Translating gives CASSSGGSYEQYF.

V and J are TRBV11-2 and TRBJ2-7; a possible D gene is TRBD1 (6 bases). Germline CDR1 reads SGHAT; CDR2 reads FQNNGV. The CDR3 has 14 amino acids. V was shortened by 5 bases and J by 2 bases, with 13 bases between the two germline ends. The CDR3 nucleotides are TGTGCCAGCAGCCTCTCTACAGGGACCTACGAGCAGTACTTC. Translated: CASSLSTGTYEQYF.

The gene calls are TRBV7-6 and TRBJ2-3, with 11 nucleotides matching TRBD2. The CDR3 totals 16 residues. With 2 bases clipped from V and 1 base from J, the junction kept 2 bases outside the gene matches. Germline V lookup: CDR1 SGHVS, CDR2 FNYEAQ. The DNA for the CDR3 is TGTGCCAGCAGCTTACGTAGCGGGGGGGGCACAGATACGCAGTATTTT. Translating gives CASSLRSGGGTDTQYF.

About this clone itself: Other DNA sequences in this sample translate to the same CDR3. The CDR3 loop is CASSSTIYEQYF. The CDR3 DNA follows: TGTGCCAGCAGTTCCACAATCTACGAGCAGTACTTC. The chain employs TRBV27 and TRBJ2-7, with D hard to call. This CDR3 has 12 amino acids. The germline V gene encodes CDR1 MNHEY and CDR2 SMNVEV (reference sequence). V dropped 4 bases and J dropped 3 bases, with 7 bases sitting between them.

The sample holds one count of this clone. A junction end diverges from the germline sequence, so it may reflect a read error. The chain couples TRBV4-1 to TRBJ2-4, with TRBD1 as a possible D gene (7 bases). CDR1 MGHRA and CDR2 YSYEKL come from the germline V gene. The CDR3 sequence is 13 residues long. This CDR3 is CAKEGASKNSQYF. CDR3 DNA: TGCGCCAAGGAGGGGGCATCCAAAAACAGTCAGTACTTC.

The chain recombines TRBV2 with TRBJ2-7; 11 nucleotides match TRBD1. Looked up from germline, CDR1 is SNHLY and CDR2 is FYNNEI. The CDR3 totals 14 residues. V lost 5 bases and J lost 3; bases outside the gene matches: 3. The CDR3 coding sequence is TGTGCCAGCAGTTCCGGGACAGGGGGCTACGAGCAGTACTTC. Translated: CASSSGTGGYEQYF.

The chain links TRBV6-5 to TRBJ2-1; 9 bases align to TRBD2. Trimming cost V 1 base and J 9 bases; bases outside gene matches: 7. This CDR3 comprises 15 residues. Germline values: CDR1 MNHEY, CDR2 SVGAGI. CDR3 in amino acids: CASSYFSGRVGEQFF. In DNA form, the CDR3 reads TGTGCCAGCAGTTACTTTAGCGGGAGAGTTGGTGAGCAGTTCTTC.

This chain joins TRBV19 and TRBJ1-5, with a weak D call TRBD1 (5 bases). Per the germline V gene, CDR1 is LNHDA and CDR2 is SQIVND (reference sequence). This CDR3 spans 14 amino acids. The germline V and J ends were trimmed by 7 bases and 4 bases, with 14 bases remaining between them. The CDR3 DNA sequence: TGTGCCAGTACGGGCAGGGTTGGGAATCAGCCCCAGCATTTT. It translates to CASTGRVGNQPQHF.

As DNA, the CDR3 is TGTGCCAGCAGTTTCGGGGGGACAGGGTCGAAGGAGCAGTACTTC. It codes for CASSFGGTGSKEQYF. V is TRBV28 and J is TRBJ2-7; TRBD1 agrees at 9 bases. The junction had 10 bases not matched to a gene; V was cut back by 3 bases and J by 7 bases. Germline loops: CDR1 MDHEN, CDR2 SYDVKM. The CDR3 covers 15 residues.

The rearrangement uses TRBV19 and TRBJ2-3, with D perhaps matching TRBD1 (6 bases). The CDR3 is 13 residues long. The germline V gene encodes CDR1 LNHDA and CDR2 SQIVND (reference sequence). With 3 bases removed from V and 5 bases from J, the gap between germline ends came to 9 bases. In DNA, the CDR3 is TGTGCCAGTAGTATCCAGGGGCGAGATACGCAGTATTTT. Translation: CASSIQGRDTQYF.

The chain is built from TRBV27 and TRBJ2-7; tentative D call: TRBD1 (5 bases). The CDR3 consists of 13 residues. Germline CDR1 is MNHEY and CDR2 is SMNVEV (reference sequence). V shed 2 bases and J shed 6 bases, with 11 bases lying between them. The CDR3, as DNA: TGTGCCAGCAGTTTAGGGTTGGGGCGCGAGCAGTACTTC. It yields the protein CASSLGLGREQYF.

V usage is TRBV12-5 and J usage is TRBJ2-1; possible D gene TRBD2, 6 bases. Trimming shortened V by 2 bases and J by 9 bases, and 11 bases separated the two germline ends. The CDR3 contains 13 residues. Germline V gives CDR1 LGHNT, CDR2 FRNRAP. The CDR3, as DNA: TGTGCTAGTGGTTTGACCCGGGACTCTGAGCAGTTCTTC. It translates to CASGLTRDSEQFF.

The chain employs TRBV6-5 and TRBJ2-3; 9 bases fit TRBD1. The CDR3 runs 15 residues. Germline V lookup: CDR1 MNHEY, CDR2 SVGAGI. The junction had 6 bases not matched to a gene; V was cut back by 4 bases and J by 4 bases. In DNA form, the CDR3 reads TGTGCCAGCAGTTCTGGACAGGGGTTGTCAGATACGCAGTATTTT. This translates into CASSSGQGLSDTQYF.

The V gene is TRBV4-1, the J gene TRBJ1-2; possibly TRBD1 for D (6 bases). Germline V CDR1 and CDR2: MGHRA, YSYEKL. Trimming removed 1 base from V and 0 bases from J, with 12 bases in between. This CDR3 has 16 amino acids. The CDR3 region has the DNA TGCGCCAGCAGCCAAGTCCCCCAGGGGCCTAACTATGGCTACACCTTC. Protein sequence: CASSQVPQGPNYGYTF.

The chain couples TRBV6-5 to TRBJ2-7, with D tentatively TRBD2 (5 bases). The CDR3 has 15 residues. Germline CDR1 MNHEY, CDR2 SVGAGI. V lost 5 bases and J 4 bases, leaving 18 bases between the germline ends. CDR3 amino acids: CASSLIGLDFYEQYF. The CDR3 nucleotides are TGTGCCAGCAGTCTTATCGGACTGGATTTTTACGAGCAGTACTTC.

This chain connects TRBV4-1 to TRBJ2-7; 9 bases agree with TRBD1. This CDR3 has 13 residues. Germline V gene data show CDR1 as MGHRA and CDR2 as YSYEKL. After removal of 4 bases from V and 4 bases from J, the junction contained 2 bases not matched to a gene. The CDR3 loop is CASSRGQGYEQYF. For the CDR3, the DNA is TGCGCCAGCAGCCGAGGACAGGGGTACGAGCAGTACTTC.

The chain is built from TRBV6-1 and TRBJ2-2, with 7 bases that match TRBD1. V trimming: 2 bases; J trimming: 5 bases; junction bases outside the gene matches: 5. The CDR3 is 15 residues long. Germline V lookup: CDR1 MNHNS, CDR2 SASEGT. The CDR3 protein is CASSEYRGNTGELFF. The CDR3, as DNA: TGTGCCAGCAGTGAATACAGGGGTAATACCGGGGAGCTGTTTTTT.

The chain combines TRBV11-2 with TRBJ2-7; TRBD2 aligns across 7 bases. CDR1 and CDR2 from the germline V gene are SGHAT and FQNNGV. The CDR3 has 12 amino acids. J gave up 0 bases and V 7 bases, and 0 bases lay outside the gene matches. CDR3 sequence reads: CASTSGSYEQYF. In DNA, the CDR3 is TGTGCCAGCACTAGCGGCTCCTACGAGCAGTACTTC.

This clone was seen just once. The genes are TRBV4-2 and TRBJ2-2, with a weak D call TRBD2 (5 bases). V lost 0 bases, J lost 3 bases, and 17 bases lay in between. The germline V gene encodes CDR1 LGHNA and CDR2 YNFKEQ. The CDR3 runs to 18 residues. CDR3 loop: CASSQDRSYGDYTGELFF. CDR3 DNA sequence: TGTGCCAGCAGCCAAGATAGATCTTACGGGGATTACACCGGGGAGCTGTTTTTT.